This TCR beta chain was obtained from a study of identical twins. A universal primer binding site was introduced by template switching. The final cDNA contained unique molecular identifiers. TCRdb re-called the 5' RACE reads with MiXCR, one entry per CDR3 protein. The repertoire includes hundreds of thousands of distinct CDR3 sequences, less than 25% of them detected once, and just under 3% sits in the top ten. Trimming took 2 bases from V and 2 from J, leaving 16 bases between them. This CDR3 has 17 amino acids. In addition, the sample was reused for a study of T cells expressing NK-cell markers. That work contributes: Sorted T-cell subsets CD3+CD56+NKG2C+, CD3+CD56+NKG2C- and CD3+CD56-NKG2C+ were TCR beta-sequenced. The share of CD8+ T cells held by dominant NKG2C+ clonotypes was roughly 1.0-8% in about six donors.

This TCR came from a woman aged 18-29 years in good health. Sequencing was performed on CD4+ T cells sorted from blood. This chain connects TRBV12-3 or TRBV12-4 to TRBJ2-4; D unresolved. DNA of the CDR3: TGTGCCAGCAGTTTAACTGTGGGTTTAGGGACCAAAAACATTCAGTACTTC. Protein product: CASSLTVGLGTKNIQYF.